Listed below are T cell receptor beta chains from one sample, sequenced in a study of OX40 agonist ivuxolimab in advanced cancers. Method: immunoSEQ multiplex PCR; TCRdb's copy keeps in-frame clones and lacks some. The sample has 100,000 to 120,000 clones, roughly 87% seen once. Here the sequenced sample was CD4+ or CD8+ T cells sorted from blood, taken in a trial of the OX40 agonist ivuxolimab. The source of these receptors is an adult with an advanced solid tumor such as melanoma, head and neck, liver or kidney cancer. The CDR3 runs from the conserved cysteine through the conserved F or W. Each record gives: J gene, D gene, V gene, clone size, CDR3 DNA, CDR3 protein. A D gene is named only where the DNA matches it firmly. Size tells how often a clone was seen (once, few, many) or the class of an expanded clone, and some rows leave it out.

J gene: TRBJ2-2; D gene: NA; V gene: TRBV19; clone size: NA; CDR3 DNA: TGTGCCAGTAGTATGATCGAAGAGAGCACCGGGGAGCTGTTTTTT; CDR3 protein: CASSMIEESTGELFF
J gene: TRBJ1-1; D gene: NA; V gene: TRBV7-3; clone size: NA; CDR3 DNA: TGTGCCAGCAGCCTTGAGGGGTGGAACACTGAAGCTTTCTTT; CDR3 protein: CASSLEGWNTEAFF
J gene: TRBJ2-5; D gene: NA; V gene: TRBV7-3; clone size: NA; CDR3 DNA: TGTGCCAGCAGCTTGGGCAATAGCGGAGAGACCCAGTACTTC; CDR3 protein: CASSLGNSGETQYF
J gene: TRBJ2-1; D gene: NA; V gene: TRBV5-1; clone size: NA; CDR3 DNA: TGCGCCAGCAGCAAAGGACAGAACAATGAGCAGTTCTTC; CDR3 protein: CASSKGQNNEQFF
J gene: TRBJ2-1; D gene: TRBD2; V gene: TRBV2; clone size: NA; CDR3 DNA: TGTGCCAGCAGTGTAGCGGGAGTGGAGGATGAGCAGTTCTTC; CDR3 protein: CASSVAGVEDEQFF
J gene: TRBJ2-7; D gene: NA; V gene: TRBV9; clone size: NA; CDR3 DNA: TGTGCCAGCAGCGTAGATCCCACAGGGCCCGAGCAGTACTTC; CDR3 protein: CASSVDPTGPEQYF
J gene: TRBJ1-4; D gene: NA; V gene: TRBV7-9; clone size: NA; CDR3 DNA: TGTGCCAGCAGCCCGGACCATAGAGGGGAAAAACTGTTTTTT; CDR3 protein: CASSPDHRGEKLFF
J gene: TRBJ2-7; D gene: NA; V gene: TRBV2; clone size: NA; CDR3 DNA: TGTGCCAGCAGTGAAGCGCTTAGTTTCAAACTACTTTACGAGCAGTACTTC; CDR3 protein: CASSEALSFKLLYEQYF
J gene: TRBJ1-5; D gene: NA; V gene: TRBV19; clone size: NA; CDR3 DNA: TGTGCCAGTAGCCAACAGAGCTTTAGCAATCAGCCCCAGCATTTT; CDR3 protein: CASSQQSFSNQPQHF
J gene: TRBJ2-1; D gene: NA; V gene: TRBV9; clone size: NA; CDR3 DNA: TGTGCCAGCAGCGCTGGCGTGGTCTTCGGGGAGCCCTACAATGAGCAGTTCTTC; CDR3 protein: CASSAGVVFGEPYNEQFF
J gene: TRBJ1-5; D gene: NA; V gene: TRBV5-8; clone size: once; CDR3 DNA: TGTGCCAGCAGCCCAGGGGATGGGAGCAATCAGCCCCAGCATTTT; CDR3 protein: CASSPGDGSNQPQHF
J gene: TRBJ2-7; D gene: NA; V gene: TRBV11-2; clone size: NA; CDR3 DNA: TGTGCCAGCAGCTTAGACAGGGCCGGGCAGTACTTC; CDR3 protein: CASSLDRAGQYF
J gene: TRBJ1-2; D gene: TRBD1; V gene: TRBV4-2; clone size: once; CDR3 DNA: TGTGCCAGCAGCCGGGAGGGGACAGGCTCTAACTATGGCTACACCTTC; CDR3 protein: CASSREGTGSNYGYTF
J gene: TRBJ1-1; D gene: NA; V gene: TRBV19; clone size: NA; CDR3 DNA: TGTGCCAGTAGTATATCCTCGGAGACAGGTGGTCGGACTGAAGCTTTCTTT; CDR3 protein: CASSISSETGGRTEAFF
J gene: TRBJ2-7; D gene: TRBD2; V gene: TRBV6-6; clone size: once; CDR3 DNA: TGTGCCAGTCGGGGGGGCCGCAGCTCCTACGAGCAGTACTTC; CDR3 protein: CASRGGRSSYEQYF
J gene: TRBJ1-1; D gene: NA; V gene: TRBV10-2; clone size: NA; CDR3 DNA: TGCGCCAGCAGTGAGCTAATGAACACTGAAGCTTTCTTT; CDR3 protein: CASSELMNTEAFF
J gene: TRBJ2-2; D gene: NA; V gene: TRBV7-7; clone size: NA; CDR3 DNA: TGTGCTAGCAGCTTAGGAGGGAGCAACACCGGGGAGCTGTTTTTT; CDR3 protein: CASSLGGSNTGELFF
J gene: TRBJ2-5; D gene: NA; V gene: TRBV9; clone size: NA; CDR3 DNA: TGTGCCAGCAGCGTGACGGGAGAAGAGACCCAGTACTTC; CDR3 protein: CASSVTGEETQYF
J gene: TRBJ2-7; D gene: TRBD1; V gene: TRBV4-1; clone size: once; CDR3 DNA: TGCGCCAGCAGCCGAGCCGGGACAGGGAACTACGAGCAGTACTTC; CDR3 protein: CASSRAGTGNYEQYF
J gene: TRBJ1-1; D gene: TRBD1; V gene: TRBV11-2; clone size: NA; CDR3 DNA: TGTGCCAGCAGCTTGACAGGGGGAGGTAGCACTGAAGCTTTCTTT; CDR3 protein: CASSLTGGGSTEAFF
J gene: TRBJ2-1; D gene: TRBD2; V gene: TRBV19; clone size: once; CDR3 DNA: TGTGCCAGTAGTACCGGACTAGCGGGAGATATCTCCTACAATGAGCAGTTCTTC; CDR3 protein: CASSTGLAGDISYNEQFF
J gene: TRBJ2-2; D gene: NA; V gene: TRBV27; clone size: NA; CDR3 DNA: TGTGCCAGCAGTCGGGTAGGATCCACCGGGGAGCTGTTTTTT; CDR3 protein: CASSRVGSTGELFF
J gene: TRBJ1-1; D gene: NA; V gene: TRBV30; clone size: NA; CDR3 DNA: TGTGCCTGGAGTGTACGCCCAGAGACTGAAGCTTTCTTT; CDR3 protein: CAWSVRPETEAFF
J gene: TRBJ2-3; D gene: NA; V gene: TRBV19; clone size: NA; CDR3 DNA: TGTGCCAGTACAGACTTGCAGGGCACAGATACGCAGTATTTT; CDR3 protein: CASTDLQGTDTQYF
J gene: TRBJ1-2; D gene: TRBD1; V gene: TRBV4-3; clone size: NA; CDR3 DNA: TGCGCCAGCAGCCAAGAAATTGGGCAGGGGGAGGCGGGAGGCTACACCTTC; CDR3 protein: CASSQEIGQGEAGGYTF
J gene: TRBJ2-5; D gene: TRBD2; V gene: TRBV7-2; clone size: NA; CDR3 DNA: TGTGCCAGCAGCTTGGGTAGCGGGGGGGCCGAGACCCAGTACTTC; CDR3 protein: CASSLGSGGAETQYF
J gene: TRBJ1-1; D gene: TRBD1; V gene: TRBV18; clone size: NA; CDR3 DNA: TGTGCCAGCTCACCACGGTGGGGACAGTCGAACACTGAAGCTTTCTTT; CDR3 protein: CASSPRWGQSNTEAFF
J gene: TRBJ1-3; D gene: NA; V gene: TRBV9; clone size: NA; CDR3 DNA: TGTGCCAGCAGCGTAACCAGCTCTGGAAACACCATATATTTT; CDR3 protein: CASSVTSSGNTIYF
J gene: TRBJ1-1; D gene: TRBD1; V gene: TRBV7-9; clone size: NA; CDR3 DNA: TGTGCCAGCAGCCTACGACAGGGCAACACTGAAGCTTTCTTT; CDR3 protein: CASSLRQGNTEAFF
J gene: TRBJ1-2; D gene: TRBD1; V gene: TRBV2; clone size: NA; CDR3 DNA: TGTGCCAGCAGTCCCCTTGACAGGGACTATGGCTACACCTTC; CDR3 protein: CASSPLDRDYGYTF
J gene: TRBJ2-3; D gene: NA; V gene: TRBV27; clone size: NA; CDR3 DNA: TGTGCCAGCAGTCTATTCGGGGGGCCTCGGGATACGCAGTATTTT; CDR3 protein: CASSLFGGPRDTQYF
J gene: TRBJ1-6; D gene: NA; V gene: TRBV30; clone size: NA; CDR3 DNA: TGTGCCTGGAAGGGCTACGCGACTTCCTATAATTCACCCCTCCACTTT; CDR3 protein: CAWKGYATSYNSPLHF
J gene: TRBJ2-1; D gene: NA; V gene: TRBV7-2; clone size: NA; CDR3 DNA: TGTGCCAGCAGCTTAGCGGCTCGACATGAGCAGTTCTTC; CDR3 protein: CASSLAARHEQFF
J gene: TRBJ1-3; D gene: NA; V gene: TRBV5-1; clone size: NA; CDR3 DNA: TGCGCCAGCAGCTTGGGGGGGTCGAACTCTGGAAACACCATATATTTT; CDR3 protein: CASSLGGSNSGNTIYF
J gene: TRBJ2-1; D gene: NA; V gene: TRBV7-8; clone size: NA; CDR3 DNA: TGTGCCAGCAGCTTAGGGAGCGGCTCCTACAATGAGCAGTTCTTC; CDR3 protein: CASSLGSGSYNEQFF
J gene: TRBJ2-2; D gene: NA; V gene: TRBV10-3; clone size: once; CDR3 DNA: TGTGCCATCAGTGAAGGAGGGCCCAACACCGGGGAGCTGTTTTTT; CDR3 protein: CAISEGGPNTGELFF
J gene: TRBJ2-7; D gene: NA; V gene: TRBV7-2; clone size: NA; CDR3 DNA: TGTGCCAGCAGCTCCCTTTCCCACTACGAGCAGTACTTC; CDR3 protein: CASSSLSHYEQYF
J gene: TRBJ2-7; D gene: NA; V gene: TRBV28; clone size: NA; CDR3 DNA: TGTGCCAGCATGAAGTGGAGATCTTCCTACGAGCAGTACTTC; CDR3 protein: CASMKWRSSYEQYF
J gene: TRBJ1-2; D gene: NA; V gene: TRBV6-1; clone size: few; CDR3 DNA: TGTGCCAGCAGTGAGGAACGGACAGCTAACTATGGCTACACCTTC; CDR3 protein: CASSEERTANYGYTF
J gene: TRBJ2-1; D gene: NA; V gene: TRBV4-1; clone size: NA; CDR3 DNA: TGCGCCAGCAGCCGCCAAGGGGACGGCTACTTCAATGAGCAGTTCTTC; CDR3 protein: CASSRQGDGYFNEQFF
J gene: TRBJ2-2; D gene: TRBD1; V gene: TRBV6-1; clone size: NA; CDR3 DNA: TGTGCCAGCCGGGACAGGGCGGCCGGGGAGCTGTTTTTT; CDR3 protein: CASRDRAAGELFF